The clone carrying this T cell receptor (beta chain) was seen just once. The antigen remains unidentified. Blood RNA came from unsorted whole blood; germline DNA was also extracted. Reverse transcription of roughly 0.5 ug total RNA with a constant-region primer produced TCR beta cDNA. Libraries covering TCR beta were generated through three nested multiplex PCR rounds (using a slightly modified ARM-PCR). Each of the first two PCR rounds ran approximately 9 cycles with TRBV1-TRBV30 forward and C-beta reverse primers. Each CDR3 protein gets one entry after TCRdb re-called the multiplex PCR reads with MiXCR. The sample has approximately 330,000 distinct CDR3 sequences, less than 65% seen once. This record comes from a study of tumor-infiltrating lymphocytes in primary liver carcinoma. Study results and caveats: Blood had a significantly lower top-250-clone fraction than tumors did (p = 0.039). There was no comparison of CD4+ and CD8+ repertoires, as samples were bulk unsorted.

The germline V gene encodes CDR1 MNHNS and CDR2 SASEGT. V was trimmed by 11 bases and J by 3 bases, leaving 23 bases between them. This CDR3 is 16 amino acids long. The chain carries TRBV6-1 and TRBJ2-1; TRBD2 is a possible D gene (5 bases). The sample comprised peripheral blood. This clonotype originated in a middle-aged man with primary liver carcinoma and hepatitis B virus infection. CDR3 amino acids: CAGTPYLSGGYNEQFF. In nucleotides, the CDR3 is TGTGCCGGTACCCCTTATCTCAGCGGAGGCTACAATGAGCAGTTCTTC.